This entry lists 14 T cell receptor beta chains sequenced from one sample in a study of cytomegalovirus exposure and HLA in healthy donors. PCR involved 60 Vbeta and 13 Jbeta primers. Sequenced by immunoSEQ multiplex PCR; TCRdb stores in-frame clones only, minus some. Among about 140,000 clones listed, 70% to 85% were seen once. Sequencing was performed on PBMCs. The receptors were sampled from a man in his forties in good health and CMV-seropositive.

This sequence joins TRBV29-1 and TRBJ2-5, with D maybe TRBD2 (6 bases). The CDR3 totals 14 residues. V was clipped by 7 bases and J by 4 bases, with 19 bases between them. Germline V gene sequence: CDR1 SQVTM, CDR2 ANQGSEA. The CDR3 DNA sequence: TGCAGCGCCTTCGGTGCATCCGGGGGAGAGACCCAGTACTTC. Residues: CSAFGASGGETQYF.

The J gene is TRBJ2-3, the V gene TRBV5-1; TRBD2 aligns across 10 bases. This CDR3 is 15 amino acids long. Germline values: CDR1 SGHRS, CDR2 YFSETQ. The V and J ends lost 1 base and 8 bases, in that order; junction bases with no gene match: 7. CDR3 protein: CASSLTASGSRTQYF. In DNA, the CDR3 is TGCGCCAGCAGCTTGACGGCTAGCGGGAGTCGTACGCAGTATTTT.

The V and J genes are TRBV6-5 and TRBJ2-1; D may be TRBD1 (5 bases). Germline V gene lookup returns CDR1 MNHEY and CDR2 SVGAGI. The CDR3 sequence is 14 residues long. Trimming removed 4 bases from V and 7 bases from J, with 14 bases in between. CDR3: CASSLPNRWNEQFF. CDR3 nucleotide sequence: TGTGCCAGCAGTTTGCCTAACAGGTGGAATGAGCAGTTCTTC.

The chain recombines TRBV5-1 with TRBJ2-5; tentatively, D is TRBD2 (5 bases). V dropped 7 bases and J dropped 0 bases, with 13 bases sitting between them. This CDR3 is built from 14 residues. Germline V lookup: CDR1 SGHRS, CDR2 YFSETQ. CDR3 nucleotides: TGCGCCAGCGGGATTGGGAGCCACCAAGAGACCCAGTACTTC. The encoded protein is CASGIGSHQETQYF.

The chain couples TRBV4-1 to TRBJ1-5; 10 bases map to TRBD1. Germline CDR1 is MGHRA and CDR2 is YSYEKL. Germline trimming cut 3 bases from V and 5 bases from J; bases unmatched to any gene: 4. The CDR3 is 15 amino acids. The CDR3 protein is CASSQGQGYHQPQHF. For the CDR3, the DNA is TGCGCCAGCAGCCAGGGACAGGGGTACCATCAGCCCCAGCATTTT.

V gene TRBV27 combines with J gene TRBJ1-4; D may be TRBD1 (5 bases). Germline lookup yields CDR1 MNHEY and CDR2 SMNVEV (reference sequence). The V gene lost 4 bases and the J gene lost 8 bases, with 20 bases spanning the gap. This CDR3 spans 16 amino acids. CDR3 sequence: CASSSSGGELREKLFF. DNA for the CDR3: TGTGCCAGCAGTTCCTCGGGGGGGGAACTCAGGGAAAAACTGTTTTTT.

This sequence joins TRBV6-5 and TRBJ2-3; 9 bases map to TRBD2. Germline loops: CDR1 MNHEY, CDR2 SVGAGI. This CDR3 has 14 amino acids. The junction had 2 bases not matched to a gene; V was cut back by 6 bases and J by 1 base. CDR3 amino acids: CASSLAGGTDTQYF. DNA of the CDR3: TGTGCCAGCAGCTTAGCGGGGGGCACAGATACGCAGTATTTT.

The V and J genes are TRBV6-5 and TRBJ2-3, with D uncertain. Germline V gene lookup returns CDR1 MNHEY and CDR2 SVGAGI. Trimming stripped 4 bases from V and 7 bases from J, with 18 bases between. The CDR3 consists of 15 residues. CDR3 region: CASSSGPGLDHTQYF. CDR3 DNA: TGTGCCAGCAGTTCTGGGCCTGGCTTAGACCATACGCAGTATTTT.

The chain combines TRBV27 with TRBJ2-7; a possible D gene is TRBD1 (5 bases). The V gene's germline CDR1 is MNHEY and CDR2 SMNVEV (reference sequence). V lost 2 bases and J lost 0, with 11 bases in between. The CDR3 totals 15 residues. CDR3 coding DNA: TGTGCCAGCAGTTTAGAAGGGGCCCCCTCCTACGAGCAGTACTTC. Protein product: CASSLEGAPSYEQYF.

The chain employs TRBV27 and TRBJ1-1; D is undetermined. The V gene's germline CDR1 is MNHEY and CDR2 SMNVEV (reference sequence). The V end was cut by 2 bases, the J end by 2 bases, with 12 bases between. The CDR3 runs to 15 residues. CDR3 DNA sequence: TGTGCCAGCAGTTTAAACAGCTTCCAAAACACTGAAGCTTTCTTT. Encoded protein: CASSLNSFQNTEAFF.

A single count supports this clone. V gene TRBV7-7 combines with J gene TRBJ2-7, with a possible D match to TRBD2 (5 bases). The CDR3 covers 14 residues. CDR1 SSHAT and CDR2 FNYEAQ come from the germline V gene (reference sequence). Trimming cost V 5 bases and J 5 bases, with 16 bases left between them. CDR3 nucleotide sequence: TGTGCCAGCAGCCCCTCGCCGGGGAATAACGAGCAGTACTTC. Protein: CASSPSPGNNEQYF.

This clone was recorded once. V gene TRBV2 combines with J gene TRBJ1-2; tentative D call: TRBD1 (5 bases). CDR3 length: 13 amino acids. In germline, CDR1 is SNHLY, CDR2 FYNNEI. V dropped 10 bases and J dropped 4 bases, with 16 bases sitting between them. In DNA form, the CDR3 reads TGTGCCACCTCTGGGGGACTTATCTATGGCTACACCTTC. Protein product: CATSGGLIYGYTF.

V usage is TRBV7-9 and J usage is TRBJ2-7, with 11 bases matching TRBD2. V lost 4 bases and J lost 6; bases outside the gene matches: 5. The germline V gene has CDR1 SEHNR and CDR2 FQNEAQ (reference sequence). The CDR3 consists of 14 residues. In DNA form, the CDR3 reads TGTGCCAGCAGCTCCAGTAGCGGGAGGGGCGAGCAGTACTTC. It is translated as CASSSSSGRGEQYF.

There are a few counts of this clone. The chain joins TRBV6-1 to TRBJ1-4; a possible D gene is TRBD1 (6 bases). Germline values: CDR1 MNHNS, CDR2 SASEGT. This CDR3 region has 13 residues. V was shortened by 7 bases and J by 10 bases, with 16 bases between the two germline ends. CDR3 amino acids: CASIGEGRGKLFF. The CDR3 DNA reads as TGTGCCAGCATTGGAGAGGGCAGGGGAAAACTGTTTTTT.